The 25 T cell receptor beta chains listed next were all sequenced from one sample in a study of T cells in women clearing cervical HPV infection. Using immunoSEQ multiplex PCR, the repertoire was profiled, and TCRdb retains in-frame clones only, with some absent. Here the sample table reports 30,000 to 40,000 clones. The sequencing input was blood buffy coat. All receptors derive from a woman aged 18 to 75 with a cervical HPV16 infection that either progressed to CIN3+ or cleared (not recorded which).

The CDR3 sequence is CASSPRQGHTGELFF. The sequenced CDR3 bases are TGTGCCAGTAGTCCCCGGCAGGGTCACACCGGGGAG. V gene TRBV19 combines with J gene TRBJ2-2; D is possibly TRBD1 (5 bases). Read data end 3 residues before the CDR3 end; the end is taken from the germline J gene. V lost 5 bases and J 3 bases, leaving 13 bases between the germline ends. Germline-derived CDR1 and CDR2 are LNHDA and SQIVND (reference sequence). The CDR3 contains 15 residues. Drawing the rest from reference TRBV19 and TRBJ2-2, the complete variable domain is DGGITQSPKYLFRKEGQNVTLSCEQNLNHDAMYWYRQDPGQGLRLIYYSQIVNDFQKGDIAEGYSVSREKKESFPLTVTSAQKNPTAFYLCASSPRQGHTGELFFGEGSRLTVL.

Details on this clone: With the read ending 3 residues before the CDR3 end, the germline J gene is used to fill in that end. The rearrangement uses TRBV2 and TRBJ1-5, with 8 bases identical to TRBD1. Germline V CDR1 and CDR2: SNHLY, FYNNEI. The CDR3 sequence is 14 residues long. V lost 5 bases and J lost 7; bases outside the gene matches: 7. This CDR3 reads CASSPDRGYQPQHF. CDR3 DNA (partial): TGTGCCAGCAGTCCAGACAGGGGTTACCAGCCC.

In the case of this clone: Sequencing ends 3 residues short of the CDR3 end; the germline J gene provides the rest. The chain links TRBV5-1 to TRBJ2-3, with D unclear. Per the germline V gene, CDR1 is SGHRS and CDR2 is YFSETQ. V lost 0 bases and J lost 0, with 14 bases in between. The CDR3 has 17 amino acids. The chain's CDR3 is CASSLVPRKSSTDTQYF. The sequenced CDR3 bases are TGCGCCAGCAGCTTGGTGCCTAGAAAATCTAGCACAGATACG. Based on the CDR3 plus reference TRBV5-1 and TRBJ2-3, the full variable domain is KAGVTQTPRYLIKTRGQQVTLSCSPISGHRSVSWYQQTPGQGLQFLFEYFSETQRNKGNFPGRFSGRQFSNSRSEMNVSTLELGDSALYLCASSLVPRKSSTDTQYFGPGTRLTVL.

With respect to this clone: The missing CDR3 end, 3 residues past where the read stops, is filled in from the germline J gene. The chain carries TRBV2 and TRBJ2-7, with 7 positions matching TRBD1. Germline CDR1 and CDR2: SNHLY and FYNNEI. This CDR3 has 14 residues. The V segment lost 5 bases and the J segment 2 bases; nucleotides outside the gene matches: 6. The CDR3 bases that were read are TGTGCCAGCAGTTCCGGGACAGCGGCCTACGAG. Encoded protein: CASSSGTAAYE. The entire CDR3 sequence reads CASSSGTAAYEQYF.

As to this clone: The read falls 3 residues short of the CDR3 end, and the missing part is taken from the germline J gene. This rearrangement joins TRBV19 to TRBJ2-7; 9 positions agree with TRBD1. After removal of 3 bases from V and 2 bases from J, the junction contained 2 bases not matched to a gene. This CDR3 has 14 amino acids. CDR1 is LNHDA, CDR2 SQIVND, per germline (reference sequence). CDR3 loop: CASSMGTGPYEQYF. The sequenced CDR3 bases are TGTGCCAGTAGTATGGGGACAGGGCCCTACGAG. The whole variable domain, filled in from reference TRBV19 and TRBJ2-7, reads DGGITQSPKYLFRKEGQNVTLSCEQNLNHDAMYWYRQDPGQGLRLIYYSQIVNDFQKGDIAEGYSVSREKKESFPLTVTSAQKNPTAFYLCASSMGTGPYEQYFGPGTRLTVT.

On this clone: Coverage ceases 3 residues before the CDR3 finishes, and the germline J gene fills in the end. This rearrangement joins TRBV20-1 to TRBJ2-7; TRBD1 aligns across 7 bases. The CDR3 has 15 amino acids. Unmatched junction bases numbered 9, after V lost 4 bases and J lost 0 bases. Germline V gene sequence: CDR1 DFQATT, CDR2 SNEGSKA (reference sequence). The CDR3 is CSATSGQESSYEQYF. CDR3 bases read: TGCAGTGCTACGTCTGGACAGGAGAGCTCCTACGAG.

Details on this clone: Read coverage stops 3 residues before the CDR3 terminus; the germline J gene supplies the remainder. This chain connects TRBV13 to TRBJ2-1; 7 nucleotides match TRBD1. In germline, CDR1 is PRHDT, CDR2 FYEKMQ (reference sequence). The CDR3 is made up of 13 amino acids. The V segment lost 5 bases and the J segment 8 bases; nucleotides outside the gene matches: 6. The CDR3 loop is CASSLTTGHEQFF. Incomplete CDR3 DNA: TGTGCCAGCAGCCTTACGACAGGGCATGAG.

Worth noting for this clone: The read stops 3 residues short of the end of the CDR3; the missing end is completed from the germline J gene. This sequence joins TRBV30 and TRBJ1-1, with D tentatively TRBD1 (6 bases). The CDR3 runs to 17 residues. Trimming pared 0 bases from V and 4 bases from J, leaving 21 bases between. Looked up from germline, CDR1 is GTSNPN and CDR2 is SVGIG (reference sequence). This CDR3 reads CAWSVRHPGVASTEAFF. The sequenced CDR3 bases are TGTGCCTGGAGTGTACGCCACCCAGGGGTAGCGAGCACTGAA.

Notes on this clone: The read terminates 3 residues before the CDR3 end, so the remaining end is supplied by the germline J gene. This chain joins TRBV6-1 and TRBJ2-7; TRBD2 matches 7 bases. Germline V gene lookup returns CDR1 MNHNS and CDR2 SASEGT. The ends lost 4 bases at V and 4 bases at J; junction bases unmatched: 1. The CDR3 spans 12 residues. CDR3 DNA, as far as it was read: TGTGCCAGCAGTGGTAGCGGGTACGAG. Encoded protein: CASSGSGYE. The CDR3 in its entirety is CASSGSGYEQYF.

A remark on this clone: From the germline J gene comes the end of the CDR3, since the read stops 3 residues before it. This sequence joins TRBV10-3 and TRBJ2-4, with D uncertain. The CDR3 is 13 residues long. Germline V gene data show CDR1 as ENHRY and CDR2 as SYGVKD. The CDR3 DNA, read in part, is TGTGCCATCAGTGGTGGTGCGGATCAGCCT. It yields the protein CAISGGADQP. The full CDR3 is CAISGGADQPQYF.

Remarks on this clone: The read gets to within 3 residues of the CDR3 end, and the germline J gene fills in the rest. The chain has TRBV7-6 and TRBJ2-1; 10 nucleotides agree with TRBD2. With V trimmed by 2 bases and J by 8 bases, 3 bases remained unmatched. This CDR3 has 14 amino acids. Germline assignment: CDR1 SGHVS and CDR2 FNYEAQ. The CDR3 loop reads CASSLSTSGDEQFF. The CDR3 DNA, read in part, is TGTGCCAGCAGCTTATCAACTAGCGGGGATGAG.

On this clone itself: From the germline J gene comes the end of the CDR3, since the read stops 3 residues before it. This chain connects TRBV29-1 to TRBJ2-3; tentatively, D is TRBD1 (6 bases). The germline V gene has CDR1 SQVTM and CDR2 ANQGSEA. CDR3 length: 12 residues. CDR3 DNA (partial): TGCAGCGTTGATTCAGGGGACGAGACG. This translates into CSVDSGDET. The full CDR3 protein reads CSVDSGDETQYF.

Concerning this clone itself: The read finishes 3 residues shy of the CDR3 end, and the germline J gene is used to complete it. V usage is TRBV6-1 and J usage is TRBJ1-1, with D perhaps TRBD1 (5 bases). The V end was cut by 3 bases, the J end by 1 base, with 12 bases between. The germline V gene has CDR1 MNHNS and CDR2 SASEGT. The CDR3 extends over 15 amino acids. CDR3 residues: CASSEGARGNTEAFF. The CDR3 DNA, read in part, is TGTGCCAGCAGTGAGGGAGCTAGGGGGAACACTGAA.

To note about this clone: The read halts 3 residues ahead of the CDR3 end, with the missing end drawn from the germline J gene. The V and J genes are TRBV2 and TRBJ2-2; 7 positions match TRBD1. This CDR3 has 16 residues. Per germline, CDR1 SNHLY and CDR2 FYNNEI. V was pared by 3 bases and J by 0 bases, with 4 bases of the junction left unmatched. CDR3 protein: CASSEGQPSNTGELFF. The part of the CDR3 DNA that was read is TGTGCCAGCAGTGAGGGACAGCCCTCGAACACCGGGGAG.

In the case of this clone: The sequence runs out 3 residues before the end of the CDR3; the remainder is reconstructed from the germline J gene. V usage is TRBV5-3 and J usage is TRBJ2-4; possibly TRBD1 for D (5 bases). TRBV5-3 is annotated as an ORF whose role is uncertain. V shed 4 bases and J shed 0 bases, with 11 bases lying between them. The CDR3 is 15 residues long. The CDR3 DNA, read in part, is TGTGCCAGAAGCCGCGACAGTCTAGCCAAAAACATT. Protein: CARSRDSLAKNI. The full-length CDR3 reads as CARSRDSLAKNIQYF.

Regarding this clone: The read halts 3 residues ahead of the CDR3 end, with the missing end drawn from the germline J gene. The chain links TRBV4-1 to TRBJ1-6, with TRBD1 as a possible D gene (5 bases). The germline CDR1 and CDR2 sequences are MGHRA and YSYEKL. The length of the CDR3 is 17 residues. Trimming pared 2 bases from V and 8 bases from J, leaving 19 bases between. The covered CDR3 bases are TGCGCCAGCAGCCAATTTCAGCGGTCGGGGGTTGATTCACCC. Protein sequence: CASSQFQRSGVDSP. In full, the CDR3 reads CASSQFQRSGVDSPLHF.

In the case of this clone: The read ends 3 residues shy of where the CDR3 ends; the end is completed using the germline J gene. The chain has TRBV19 and TRBJ2-1, with D maybe TRBD1 (6 bases). The CDR3 spans 13 residues. Germline-derived CDR1 and CDR2 are LNHDA and SQIVND (reference sequence). Trimming removed 5 bases from V and 9 bases from J, with 14 bases in between. The part of the CDR3 DNA that was read is TGTGCCAGTAGTTCCGGGACACCGGGTGAG. This translates into CASSSGTPGE. The full CDR3 protein is CASSSGTPGEQFF.

Details on this clone: Coverage ceases 3 residues before the CDR3 finishes, and the germline J gene fills in the end. The rearrangement joins TRBV5-1 to TRBJ2-3; D possibly corresponds to TRBD2 (6 bases). Germline V gene data show CDR1 as SGHRS and CDR2 as YFSETQ. Trimming pared 5 bases from V and 1 base from J, leaving 14 bases between. The CDR3 contains 15 residues. CDR3 bases read: TGCGCCAGCAGGGACACGCCGGGGGGCACAGATACG. It translates to CASRDTPGGTDT. The entire CDR3 reads CASRDTPGGTDTQYF.

The CDR3 bases that were read are TGTGCCAGCAGACAGGGGGTCAATCAGCCG. It encodes CASRQGVNQP. The full CDR3 protein reads CASRQGVNQPQYF. The chain has TRBV30 and TRBJ2-3; 9 nucleotides align to TRBD1. The read ends 3 residues before the CDR3 terminus; that terminus is restored from the germline J gene. Germline lookup yields CDR1 GTSNPN and CDR2 SVGIG (reference sequence). The CDR3 is made up of 13 amino acids.

Incomplete CDR3 DNA: TGCAGTGCTAGTTCGGGGGTTAGCACAGATACG. Its translation: CSASSGVSTDT. The whole CDR3 sequence reads CSASSGVSTDTQYF. V is TRBV20-1 and J is TRBJ2-3; D is possibly TRBD2 (6 bases). The sequenced fragment ends 3 residues before the CDR3 boundary, so the rest is inferred from the germline J gene. The germline gives CDR1 DFQATT, CDR2 SNEGSKA (reference sequence). The CDR3 contains 14 residues. Trimming shortened V by 3 bases and J by 0 bases, and 10 bases separated the two germline ends.

Concerning this clone: The read comes to an end 3 residues before the CDR3 does, leaving the germline J gene to fill in the end. V usage is TRBV28 and J usage is TRBJ2-3; D is unresolved. The V gene's germline CDR1 is MDHEN and CDR2 SYDVKM. This CDR3 is 15 amino acids long. V lost 3 bases and J lost 0, with 10 bases in between. The sequenced CDR3 bases are TGTGCCAGCAGTTTTAGTGCGTACAGCACAGATACG. This encodes CASSFSAYSTDT. The CDR3, in full, reads CASSFSAYSTDTQYF. The full variable domain, rest sourced from reference TRBV28 and TRBJ2-3, is DVKVTQSSRYLVKRTGEKVFLECVQDMDHENMFWYRQDPGLGLRLIYFSYDVKMKEKGDIPEGYSVSREKKERFSLILESASTNQTSMYLCASSFSAYSTDTQYFGPGTRLTVL.

In the case of this clone: The read gets to within 3 residues of the CDR3 end, and the germline J gene fills in the rest. This chain uses TRBV19 with TRBJ1-2; D might be TRBD1 (5 bases). There are 17 residues in the CDR3. CDR1 and CDR2 (germline): LNHDA, SQIVND (reference sequence). CDR3: CALRASQIQGIPSCYTF. The covered CDR3 bases are TGTGCCCTCAGGGCCTCGCAAATCCAGGGAATCCCTAGTTGC. Full variable domain (outside the CDR3, taken from reference TRBV19 and TRBJ1-2): DGGITQSPKYLFRKEGQNVTLSCEQNLNHDAMYWYRQDPGQGLRLIYYSQIVNDFQKGDIAEGYSVSREKKESFPLTVTSAQKNPTAFYLCALRASQIQGIPSCYTFGSGTRLTVV.

On this clone itself: The read stops 3 residues short of the end of the CDR3; the missing end is completed from the germline J gene. The gene calls are TRBV5-1 and TRBJ2-1; 8 bases agree with TRBD2. The CDR3 is 14 residues long. The V segment lost 2 bases and the J segment 4 bases; nucleotides outside the gene matches: 2. The V gene's germline CDR1 is SGHRS and CDR2 YFSETQ. CDR3 amino acids: CASSLAGAYNEQFF. CDR3 DNA, as far as it was read: TGCGCCAGCAGCTTAGCGGGGGCTTACAATGAG.

Worth noting for this clone: Sequencing ends 3 residues short of the CDR3 end; the germline J gene provides the rest. This specimen includes other DNA sequences encoding the same CDR3. The chain carries TRBV5-1 and TRBJ1-1, with 7 bases matching TRBD1. The CDR3 has 12 amino acids. Per germline, CDR1 SGHRS and CDR2 YFSETQ. CDR3 residues: CASSDRVSAAFF. The CDR3 bases that were read are TGCGCCAGCAGCGACAGGGTATCGGCG.

Concerning this clone itself: The CDR3 goes on 3 residues after the read ends, and that part is filled in from the germline J gene. The J gene is TRBJ1-1, the V gene TRBV20-1, with 8 bases aligning to TRBD1. Germline V lookup: CDR1 DFQATT, CDR2 SNEGSKA (reference sequence). The CDR3 has 15 residues. Losses at the gene ends were 2 bases for V and 3 bases for J; bases not matched to a gene: 8. CDR3 in amino acids: CSARLQGAQDTEAFF. CDR3 bases read: TGCAGTGCTAGACTCCAGGGGGCACAAGACACTGAA.